This entry describes one T cell receptor (beta chain). Its target antigen remains unknown. A much more abundant neighbour one base away suggests this may be a read error. Libraries were made using 5' RACE. The sequencer listed for this sample is Illumina HiSeq 2500. A second roughly 6 to 12 cycle PCR used a sample-barcoded 5' primer and a J-beta primer mix. A unique molecular identifier was introduced onto each TCR beta cDNA molecule by a template-switch 5' adaptor carrying 12 random nucleotides. Each sample yielded at least 3 million CDR3-containing paired-end reads. First-strand cDNA was synthesized from all RNA with the Mint cDNA synthesis kit, primed by a TRBC-specific oligonucleotide. Following uracil-DNA glycosylase treatment, a first 18-cycle PCR with universal primers M1SS and BC2_uni_R was performed on all cDNA. Per the original workflow: Each sample was normalized by randomly selecting 1 million high-quality reads, each carrying a distinct molecular identifier. Reads sharing molecular identifiers were discarded rather than binned into consensus sequences. MiTCR, set to a Q25 quality threshold and the strictest error-elimination algorithm, was used for CDR3 identification, clonotype clustering and error correction. A nonparametric unseen species model with Euler transformation was used to estimate lower-bound total TCR beta diversity. Starting from the raw public reads, TCRdb applied fastp trimming at Q25, assembled clones with MiXCR and retained in-frame beta chains. Every distinct CDR3 protein forms one entry, paired with its most common genes and DNA. These V and J calls are TCRdb output, not the study's own analysis. The sample yields about 650,000 distinct CDR3 sequences; approximately 52% were counted once. The top ten clonotypes cover about 14% of the sample.

This specimen comes from a study of blood T cells in healthy people across ages (dated by TCRdb to between 2015 and 2017). At the level of the whole study: In model experiments, roughly one uniquely barcoded TCR beta cDNA molecule per two T cells was captured by template switching. Age-related changes in TCR beta repertoire diversity were measured in the study by deep sequencing normalized with unique cDNA molecular identifiers. Donors were grouped into four age groups: young (average about 15 years), middle-aged (39), aged (around 60) and long-lived (just over 80). To avoid experimental bias, donors of different ages were spread randomly across the sequencing lanes. Two additional independent replicas of 1 million unique cDNA reads from the same blood draw were analyzed for two donors (one aged 18 to 29 and one aged 80 or older). Findings and caveats that apply to the study as a whole: Observed TCR beta diversity per million T cells fell roughly linearly with age, and a significant reduction was already apparent by age around 39. Donor CMV infection status was unknown, potentially confounding age-related changes in expanded clonotypes. Because profiling used bulk unsorted PBMCs, naive and antigen-experienced compartments could not be compared conclusively. A strong correlation was found between observed TCR beta diversity and the percentage of naive T cells measured by flow cytometry. Estimates of total diversity from one million sequenced T cells were regarded as lower bounds and underestimates. The long-lived group showed more naive CD4+ T cells, fewer expanded clones and increased TCR diversity than the aged group, suggesting age selection.

The approximately 41 donors, aged about 6 to 95 years, were systemically healthy Caucasian individuals from Russia. Roughly 9 milliliters of peripheral blood were drawn from each donor into EDTA-treated Vacutainer tubes. PBMCs were isolated by Ficoll-Paque density-gradient centrifugation, with at least 6.5 million obtained per sample. Total RNA was extracted from PBMCs with Trizol reagent, with at least 5.5 micrograms obtained per sample. The percentages of naive CD45RAhigh/CD27high T cells were determined by flow cytometry on a PBMC aliquot from every donor. CDR3 length: 14 amino acids, cysteine to phenylalanine. CDR3 DNA only is kept here, 42 bases in frame from base 1.

The TCR comes from a woman aged 80 or over in good health. The sequencing input was blood. The sequence is built from TRBV12-3 or TRBV12-4 and TRBJ2-1; perhaps TRBD2 is the D gene, with 5 bases matching. CDR3 protein: CARSLASHYNEQFF. The sequence in DNA is TGTGCCCGCAGTTTAGCGTCCCATTACAATGAGCAGTTCTTC.